Below, 5 T cell receptor beta chains from the same sample are listed, as sequenced in a study of CD8 T cells in ankylosing spondylitis. Via MiXCR, TCRdb re-called the 5' RACE reads, giving one row per CDR3 protein. The sample shows 210,000 or so distinct CDR3 sequences, 8% to 10% of them seen only once. Sample: blood, either unsorted or a sorted T cell fraction (not recorded which). These receptors were collected from a female donor with ankylosing spondylitis or in good health (not recorded which).

This clonotype was found many times. J is TRBJ2-7 and V is TRBV12-3 or TRBV12-4; the D gene is possibly TRBD1 (6 bases). V dropped 3 bases and J dropped 2 bases, with 11 bases sitting between them. The CDR3 runs to 14 residues. CDR3 amino acids: CASSLQGPAYEQYF. In DNA, the CDR3 is TGTGCCAGCAGTTTGCAGGGGCCCGCCTACGAGCAGTACTTC.

The sample holds many counts of this clonotype. The chain carries TRBV4-3 and TRBJ1-2; D gene unclear. CDR1 LGHNA and CDR2 YSLEER come from the germline V gene. The V and J ends lost 0 bases and 3 bases respectively, with 11 bases between them. This CDR3 region has 15 residues. CDR3 region: CASSQEGGPYYGYTF. The CDR3 DNA sequence: TGCGCCAGCAGCCAAGAAGGCGGGCCGTACTATGGCTACACCTTC.

Regarding this clonotype: A much larger clonotype is one base distant, so this may be a read error. V usage is TRBV5-5 and J usage is TRBJ2-3; perhaps TRBD2 as D (5 bases). Germline-derived CDR1 and CDR2 are SGHKS and YYEKEE (reference sequence). The CDR3 extends over 15 amino acids. CDR3: CVSSQSLALTDTQYF. The CDR3 nucleotides read TGTGTCAGCAGCCAGAGCCTAGCACTCACAGATACGCAGTATTTT.

In its sample, this clonotype was seen a few times. The junction shows a germline mismatch at one end, possibly a read error. The chain couples TRBV20-1 to TRBJ2-1; D not resolved. Germline loops: CDR1 DFQATT, CDR2 SNEGSKA (reference sequence). The CDR3 totals 16 residues. This chain's CDR3 is CCATPRAGSSYNEQFF. DNA of the CDR3: TGCTGTGCTACCCCGAGAGCCGGTAGCTCCTACAATGAGCAGTTCTTC.

This clonotype appeared many times. CDR3 loop: CSARDRRGRYYEQYF. CDR3 in DNA: TGCAGTGCTAGAGATAGGCGCGGGAGGTATTACGAGCAGTACTTC. The chain joins TRBV20-1 to TRBJ2-7; 8 nucleotides align to TRBD2. V was clipped by 0 bases and J by 4 bases; unmatched bases: 8. Germline CDR1 DFQATT, CDR2 SNEGSKA (reference sequence). The CDR3 loop spans 15 amino acids.